This T cell receptor (beta chain) originates from a study of T cells in women clearing cervical HPV infection. A note on this clone: Read sequence stops 3 residues before the CDR3 end, and the germline J gene provides the missing end. The sample contains more than one DNA sequence encoding this CDR3.

Here immunoSEQ multiplex PCR was the method, and the copy in TCRdb shows in-frame clones only, minus some. This table lists about 32,000 clones. Germline V gene data show CDR1 as SGHAT and CDR2 as FQNNGV. V dropped 5 bases and J dropped 4; count of bases not matched to a gene: 7. The CDR3 has 15 amino acids. Prevalent HPV16 infections were excluded; only incident single HPV16 infections included. V gene TRBV11-2 combines with J gene TRBJ1-3; 8 bases are shared with TRBD1. Input material: blood buffy coat. The TCR was taken from a woman aged 18-70 years with a cervical HPV16 infection that either progressed to CIN3+ or cleared (not recorded which). Here the CDR3 reads CASSLAGGKGNTIYF. The covered CDR3 bases are TGTGCCAGCAGCCTGGCAGGGGGCAAGGGAAACACC.